A selection of T cell receptor beta chains follows, all from one sample in a study of shared clonotypes between healthy human individuals. Produced via immunoSEQ multiplex PCR; TCRdb's table is partial and in-frame only. The table records some 1 million clones, about 75% of them present only once. Sequencing used memory CD4+ T cells sorted from blood. Receptor source: a man younger than 35 in good health. Each CDR3 is given with its conserved first and last residue. Each record gives: D gene, clone size, V gene, J gene, CDR3 length, CDR3 DNA, CDR3 protein. The D gene is left open where the match is weak. Part of the rows lack a size; the others show once, few, many or a class for expanded clones.

>TRBD2|few|TRBV14|TRBJ2-7|15
TGTGCCAGCAGCCAAGACTTGGGGGGGAGGGACGAGCAGTACTTC
CASSQDLGGRDEQYF
>-|-|TRBV6-1|TRBJ2-3|11
TGTGCCAGCAGACAGGTGGATACGCAGTATTTT
CASRQVDTQYF
>-|-|TRBV6-5|TRBJ1-4|14
TGTGCCAGCAGTTACGGGCAACCGAATGAAAAACTGTTTTTT
CASSYGQPNEKLFF
>TRBD1|once|TRBV5-1|TRBJ1-4|15
TGCGCCAGCAGCTTCACCGGGACAGGGGGCGAAAAACTGTTTTTT
CASSFTGTGGEKLFF
>TRBD1|-|TRBV30|TRBJ1-2|16
TGTGCCTGGAGTGTAGGGGAACAGGGGGCAGGGTATGGCTACACCTTC
CAWSVGEQGAGYGYTF
>-|-|TRBV5-1|TRBJ2-5|13
TGCGCCAGCAGCTTCAGGACTCCCGAGACCCAGTACTTC
CASSFRTPETQYF
>-|-|TRBV6-1|TRBJ2-1|12
TGTGCCAGCAGTGTAATTGGTAATGAGCAGTTCTTC
CASSVIGNEQFF
>-|-|TRBV4-1|TRBJ2-7|15
TGCGCCAGCAGCCATATCGACTATTTCTCCTACGAGCAGTACTTC
CASSHIDYFSYEQYF
>-|-|TRBV5-1|TRBJ2-3|14
TGCGCCAGCAGCTTGGCCCAGGAAGGAGATACGCAGTATTTT
CASSLAQEGDTQYF
>TRBD2|-|TRBV18|TRBJ2-5|14
TGTGCCAGCTCACCACCGGGGGGGACTGAGACCCAGTACTTC
CASSPPGGTETQYF
>TRBD1|-|TRBV11-2|TRBJ2-6|15
TGTGCCAGCAGCCCGACAGGGCTTGGGGCCAACGTCCTGACTTTC
CASSPTGLGANVLTF
>-|-|TRBV11-3|TRBJ2-7|15
TGTGCCAGCAGCCCCGGGGGCGACAGGGCCCACGTGCAGTACTTC
CASSPGGDRAHVQYF
>-|few|TRBV7-9|TRBJ2-3|16
TGTGCCAGCAGCTTAGTGGGTGGTGCTAGCACAGATACGCAGTATTTT
CASSLVGGASTDTQYF
>-|-|TRBV18|TRBJ1-3|15
TGTGCCAGCTCACCATCGGGGAATTTTGGAAACACCATATATTTT
CASSPSGNFGNTIYF
>TRBD1|few|TRBV30|TRBJ1-3|16
TGTGCCTGGACCGAAAGGGACAGGGTATCTGGGAACACCATATATTTT
CAWTERDRVSGNTIYF
>-|-|TRBV6-6|TRBJ1-1|15
TGTGCCAGCAGCCGACGACCGGATTTGAACACTGAAGCTTTCTTT
CASSRRPDLNTEAFF
>-|-|TRBV25-1|TRBJ2-5|14
TGTGCCAGCAGTGAGGTTCGGGGGGCAGAGACCCAGTACTTC
CASSEVRGAETQYF
>-|-|TRBV18|TRBJ2-3|12
TGTGCCAGCTCACTAGGCACAGATACGCAGTATTTT
CASSLGTDTQYF
>-|-|TRBV20-1|TRBJ2-7|11
TGCAGTGCTTCTAGACTAGGCGAGCAGTACTTC
CSASRLGEQYF
>TRBD1|-|TRBV7-8|TRBJ2-5|16
TGTGCCAGCAGCTTAGACAGGGGAAAGTACCAAGAGACCCAGTACTTC
CASSLDRGKYQETQYF
>TRBD1|-|TRBV6-1|TRBJ2-7|14
TGTGCCAGCAAGGGACAGGGTACGGCCTACGAGCAGTACTTC
CASKGQGTAYEQYF
>TRBD1|-|TRBV19|TRBJ2-5|15
TGTGCCAGTAGTGGCGGGACAGGGTTGCGAGAGACCCAGTACTTC
CASSGGTGLRETQYF
>-|-|TRBV30|TRBJ2-1|15
TGTGCCTGGAGTGTCTCGGGATTAGGGGGCAATGAGCAGTTCTTC
CAWSVSGLGGNEQFF
>-|-|TRBV6-5|TRBJ2-5|12
TGTGCCAGCAGTTACGACCTGGAGACCCAGTACTTC
CASSYDLETQYF
>TRBD2|many|TRBV25-1|TRBJ2-1|16
TGTGCCAGCAGTGCGGGGACTAGCGGGAGAGGCGATGAGCAGTTCTTC
CASSAGTSGRGDEQFF
>-|-|TRBV10-3|TRBJ1-3|18
TGTGCCATCAGTGAGTCTGGCCAGGGCGGATTCCACTCTCCGGGCATATATTTT
CAISESGQGGFHSPGIYF
>-|once|TRBV18|TRBJ2-6|19
TGTGCCAGCTCACTGGTGTCGGGGGGCGGAGAAGCTGGGGCCAACGTCCTGACTTTC
CASSLVSGGGEAGANVLTF
>-|few|TRBV14|TRBJ2-3|13
TGTGCCAGCAGCCACCCCGGCCCGAATACGCAGTATTTT
CASSHPGPNTQYF
>TRBD1|few|TRBV5-1|TRBJ1-5|15
TGCGCCAGCAGCCAGGGGGCCGGTGGTAATCAGCCCCAGCATTTT
CASSQGAGGNQPQHF
>-|once|TRBV28|TRBJ1-2|16
TGTGCCAGCCGATTTGGGGTCGGCACAGGGAATTTAGGCTACACCTTC
CASRFGVGTGNLGYTF
>-|once|TRBV5-1|TRBJ2-2|16
TGCGCCAGCAGCTTGGGACTAGGGGTCGTTGCCGGGGAGCTGTTTTTT
CASSLGLGVVAGELFF
>TRBD2|-|TRBV7-2|TRBJ2-1|15
TGTGCCAGCAGCTTATTAGCGGGAGCAATGAATGAGCAGTTCTTC
CASSLLAGAMNEQFF
>-|-|TRBV9|TRBJ2-5|15
TGTGCCAGCAGCTCAGGACTGTGGATAAAAGAGACCCAGTACTTC
CASSSGLWIKETQYF
>-|-|TRBV4-3|TRBJ2-7|15
TGCGCCAGCAGCCAAGCGCTAGGGCAATCCTACGAGCAGTACTTC
CASSQALGQSYEQYF
>-|-|TRBV28|TRBJ1-6|15
TGTGCCAGCAGGGGGTTCGAACAGGATAATTCACCCCTCCACTTT
CASRGFEQDNSPLHF
>-|-|TRBV5-6|TRBJ1-4|16
TGTGCCAGCAGCTTGTCCCAGGGACGTTCTAATGAAAAACTGTTTTTT
CASSLSQGRSNEKLFF
>-|few|TRBV30|TRBJ1-1|14
TGTGCCTGGAGTGGGGGGAATGGGAACACTGAAGCTTTCTTT
CAWSGGNGNTEAFF
>-|-|TRBV6-1|TRBJ1-6|13
TGTGCCAGCCACAGCTCCTATAATTCACCCCTCCACTTT
CASHSSYNSPLHF
>TRBD1|-|TRBV29-1|TRBJ1-3|11
TGCAGCACTGGACAGGGGAACACCATATATTTT
CSTGQGNTIYF
>TRBD2|-|TRBV5-6|TRBJ2-1|16
TGTGCCAGCAGCGACCGGGACTACTCTTGGACATCTGAGCAGTTCTTC
CASSDRDYSWTSEQFF
>TRBD2|-|TRBV5-1|TRBJ2-2|18
TGCGCCAGCAGCTTAGGTCTAGCGGGGGAGCGGAACACCGGGGAGCTGTTTTTT
CASSLGLAGERNTGELFF
>-|-|TRBV1|TRBJ2-7|16
TGCACCAGCAGCCAAGGTAGACTAGCGGGGGACTACGAGCAGTACTTC
CTSSQGRLAGDYEQYF
>-|-|TRBV15|TRBJ2-7|13
TGTGCCACCAGCAGAGATCCCGGCTACGAGCAGTACTTC
CATSRDPGYEQYF